Given below is one TCR beta chain in context. As yet, its antigen is unknown. Trimming took 2 bases from V and 9 from J, leaving 11 bases between them. CDR3 size: 13 residues. Germline V gene lookup returns CDR1 SGHNT and CDR2 YENEEA. The sample comes from a study of T cells in Graves' hyperthyroidism and ophthalmopathy. For the study at large: Peripheral blood was drawn at first diagnosis, prior to all treatment.

The source material, RNA transcripts, was used to amplify TCR beta CDR3 regions. The HTBI primer set drove a first-round RT-PCR of the TCR CDR3. TCRdb re-analysed the multiplex PCR reads in MiXCR, keeping a single row per CDR3 protein. Of about 600,000 distinct CDR3 sequences listed, approximately 15% were seen once; the top ten hold roughly 3.5%. Orbital computed tomography and thyroid ultrasound, together with serum TRAb and thyroxine and clinical symptoms, were used for diagnoses. Fresh 10 ml peripheral blood yielded PBMCs. Study observations and caveats: Blood samples included most of the expanded thyroid clonotypes exceeding 0.001.

The rearrangement uses TRBV11-3 and TRBJ2-1; D not resolved. The TCR comes from a woman aged 40 to 50 with Graves' ophthalmopathy. The specimen sequenced was blood. The CDR3 bases are TGTGCCAGCAGCTTAAATTCCTTGGGTGAGCAGTTCTTC. Translating gives CASSLNSLGEQFF.